Sequencing of this TCR beta chain was carried out in a study of shared clonotypes between healthy human individuals. On the study more broadly: Each donor contributed plates that comprised three CD4 naive, three CD4 memory, two CD8 naive and one CD8 memory.

Clones were sequenced by immunoSEQ multiplex PCR, and TCRdb holds only the in-frame ones, with some missing. The sample contains approximately 640,000 clones, less than 95% of which appear only once. There are 13 residues in the CDR3. Per germline, CDR1 SGHAT and CDR2 FQNNGV. V lost 1 base and J 4 bases, leaving 8 bases between the germline ends. The sample holds one count of this clone. This specimen includes other DNA sequences encoding the same CDR3. Sequenced: memory CD8+ T cells from PBMCs. As to subset: CD45RO+ cells pooled with CCR7-negative TemRA cells. The gene calls are TRBV11-2 and TRBJ2-7; D not resolved. The sequence came from a man between 18 and 29 years old in good health. Some clones in this sample may be carry-over from other donors' samples. The CDR3 coding sequence is TGTGCCAGCAGCTTAGGATTAAGGTACGAGCAGTACTTC. Translating it yields CASSLGLRYEQYF.